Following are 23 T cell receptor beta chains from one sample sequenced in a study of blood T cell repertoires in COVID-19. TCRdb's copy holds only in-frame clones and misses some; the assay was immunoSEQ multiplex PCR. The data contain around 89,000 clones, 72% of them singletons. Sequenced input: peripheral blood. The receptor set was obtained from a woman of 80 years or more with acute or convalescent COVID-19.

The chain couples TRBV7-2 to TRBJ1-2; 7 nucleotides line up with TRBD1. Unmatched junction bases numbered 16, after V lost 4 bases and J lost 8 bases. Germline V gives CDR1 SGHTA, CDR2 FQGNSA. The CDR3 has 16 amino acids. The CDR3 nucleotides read TGTGCCAGCAGCTCAGGGGGGTCAGAAAGGGTAGGAGGCTACACCTTC. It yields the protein CASSSGGSERVGGYTF.

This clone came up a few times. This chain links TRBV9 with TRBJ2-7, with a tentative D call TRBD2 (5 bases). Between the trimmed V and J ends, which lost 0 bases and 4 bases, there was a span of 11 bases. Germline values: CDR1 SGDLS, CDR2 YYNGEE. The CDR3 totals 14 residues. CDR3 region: CASSVGFGGYEQYF. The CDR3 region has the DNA TGTGCCAGCAGCGTAGGGTTTGGAGGATACGAGCAGTACTTC. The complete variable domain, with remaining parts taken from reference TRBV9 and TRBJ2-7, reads DSGVTQTPKHLITATGQRVTLRCSPRSGDLSVYWYQQSLDQGLQFLIQYYNGEERAKGNILERFSAQQFPDLHSELNLSSLELGDSALYFCASSVGFGGYEQYFGPGTRLTVT.

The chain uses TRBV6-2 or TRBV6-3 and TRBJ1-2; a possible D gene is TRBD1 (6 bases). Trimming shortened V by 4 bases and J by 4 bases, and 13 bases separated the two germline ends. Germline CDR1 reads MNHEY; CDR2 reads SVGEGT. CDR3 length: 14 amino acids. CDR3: CASSFPTGPYGYTF. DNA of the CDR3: TGTGCCAGCAGTTTCCCGACAGGCCCCTATGGCTACACCTTC.

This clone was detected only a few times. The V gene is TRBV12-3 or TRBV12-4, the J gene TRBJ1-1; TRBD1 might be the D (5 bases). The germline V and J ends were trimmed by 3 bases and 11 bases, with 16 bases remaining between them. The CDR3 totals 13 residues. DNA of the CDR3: TGTGCCAGCAGTTTCCAGGGTGGTGGCTTGGCTTTCTTT. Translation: CASSFQGGGLAFF.

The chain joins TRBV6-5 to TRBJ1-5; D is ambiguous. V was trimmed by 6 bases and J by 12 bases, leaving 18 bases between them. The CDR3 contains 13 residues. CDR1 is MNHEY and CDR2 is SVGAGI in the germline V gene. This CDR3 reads CASRSSAGYYQHF. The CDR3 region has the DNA TGTGCCAGCAGATCAAGCGCGGGTTACTACCAGCATTTT.

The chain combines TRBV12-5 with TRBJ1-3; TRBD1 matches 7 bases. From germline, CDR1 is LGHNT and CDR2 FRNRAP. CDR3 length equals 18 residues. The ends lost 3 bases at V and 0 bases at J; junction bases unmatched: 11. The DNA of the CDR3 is TGTGCTAGTGGTTTCGAAACGGACAGGTCCTTCTCTGGAAACACCATATATTTT. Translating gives CASGFETDRSFSGNTIYF.

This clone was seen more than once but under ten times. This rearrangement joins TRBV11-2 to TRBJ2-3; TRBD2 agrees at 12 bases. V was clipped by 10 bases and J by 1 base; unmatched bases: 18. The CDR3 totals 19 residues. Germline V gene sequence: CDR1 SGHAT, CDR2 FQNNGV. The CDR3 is CAISRRPSGGARGTDTQYF. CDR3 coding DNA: TGTGCCATAAGCAGGCGGCCTAGCGGGGGGGCCAGGGGCACAGATACGCAGTATTTT.

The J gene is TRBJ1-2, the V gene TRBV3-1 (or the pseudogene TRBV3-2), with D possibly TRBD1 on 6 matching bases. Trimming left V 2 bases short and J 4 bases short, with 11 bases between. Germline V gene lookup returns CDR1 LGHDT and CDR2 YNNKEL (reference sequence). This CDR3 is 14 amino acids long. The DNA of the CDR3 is TGTGCCAGCAGCCAAAACCGGGACATCTATGGCTACACCTTC. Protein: CASSQNRDIYGYTF.

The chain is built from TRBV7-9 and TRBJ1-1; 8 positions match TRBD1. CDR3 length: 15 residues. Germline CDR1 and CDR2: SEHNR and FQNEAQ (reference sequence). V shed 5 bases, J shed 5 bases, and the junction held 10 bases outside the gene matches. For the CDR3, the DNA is TGTGCCAGCAGCAGTTCAGGGGGCGGGGGAACTGAAGCTTTCTTT. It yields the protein CASSSSGGGGTEAFF. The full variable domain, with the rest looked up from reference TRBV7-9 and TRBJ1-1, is DTGVSQNPRHKITKRGQNVTFRCDPISEHNRLYWYRQTLGQGPEFLTYFQNEAQLEKSRLLSDRFSAERPKGSFSTLEIQRTEQGDSAMYLCASSSSGGGGTEAFFGQGTRLTVV.

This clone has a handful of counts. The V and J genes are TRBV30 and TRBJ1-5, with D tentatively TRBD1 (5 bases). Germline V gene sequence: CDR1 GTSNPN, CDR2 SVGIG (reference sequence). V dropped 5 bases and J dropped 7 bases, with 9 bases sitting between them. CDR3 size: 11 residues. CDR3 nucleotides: TGTGCCTGGCGACAGCCCCAGCCCCAGCATTTT. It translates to CAWRQPQPQHF.

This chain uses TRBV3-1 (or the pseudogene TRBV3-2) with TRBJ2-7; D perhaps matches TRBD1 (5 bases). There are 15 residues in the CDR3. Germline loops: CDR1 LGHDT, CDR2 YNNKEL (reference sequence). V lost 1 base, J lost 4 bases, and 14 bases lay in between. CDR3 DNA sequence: TGTGCCAGCAGCCAAGGGGCAGGGTTTTGGTACGAGCAGTACTTC. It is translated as CASSQGAGFWYEQYF.

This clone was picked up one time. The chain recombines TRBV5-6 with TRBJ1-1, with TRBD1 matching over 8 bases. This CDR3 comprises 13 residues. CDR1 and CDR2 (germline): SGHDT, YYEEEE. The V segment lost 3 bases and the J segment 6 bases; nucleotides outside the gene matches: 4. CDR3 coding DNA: TGTGCCAGCAGCTCACCAGGGGGCCCTGAAGCTTTCTTT. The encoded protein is CASSSPGGPEAFF.

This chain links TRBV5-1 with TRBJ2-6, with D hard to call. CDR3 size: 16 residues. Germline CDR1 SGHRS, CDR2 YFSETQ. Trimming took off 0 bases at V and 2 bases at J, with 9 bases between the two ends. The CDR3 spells CASSLDLGAGANVLTF. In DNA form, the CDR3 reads TGCGCCAGCAGCTTGGATCTGGGCGCTGGGGCCAACGTCCTGACTTTC.

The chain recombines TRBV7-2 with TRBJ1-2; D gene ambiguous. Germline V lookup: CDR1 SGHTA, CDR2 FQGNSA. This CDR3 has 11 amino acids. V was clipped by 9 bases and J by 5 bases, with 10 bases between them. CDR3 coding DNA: TGTGCCAGTGAGGAGATTTATGGCTACACCTTC. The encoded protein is CASEEIYGYTF.

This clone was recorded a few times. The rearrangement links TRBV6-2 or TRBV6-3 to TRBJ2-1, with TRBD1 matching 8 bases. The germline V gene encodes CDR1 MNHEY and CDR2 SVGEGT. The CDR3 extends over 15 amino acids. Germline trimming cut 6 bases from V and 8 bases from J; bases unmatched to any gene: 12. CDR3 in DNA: TGTGCCAGCAGCCCCCCGGGGCAGGGGGCCGATGAGCAGTTCTTC. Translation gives CASSPPGQGADEQFF.

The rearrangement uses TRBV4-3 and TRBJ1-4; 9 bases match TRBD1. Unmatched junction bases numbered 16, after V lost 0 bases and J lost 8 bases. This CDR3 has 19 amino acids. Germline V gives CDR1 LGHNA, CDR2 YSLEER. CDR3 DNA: TGCGCCAGCAGCCAAGATCTCCGGACAGGGGATCTCCGTCGAGAAAAACTGTTTTTT. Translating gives CASSQDLRTGDLRREKLFF.

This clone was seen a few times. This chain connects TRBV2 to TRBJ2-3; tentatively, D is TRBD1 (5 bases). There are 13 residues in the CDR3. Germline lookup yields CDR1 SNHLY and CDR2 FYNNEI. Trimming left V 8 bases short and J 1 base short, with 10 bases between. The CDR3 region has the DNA TGTGCCAGCTCGACAGAACGCACAGATACGCAGTATTTT. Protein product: CASSTERTDTQYF.

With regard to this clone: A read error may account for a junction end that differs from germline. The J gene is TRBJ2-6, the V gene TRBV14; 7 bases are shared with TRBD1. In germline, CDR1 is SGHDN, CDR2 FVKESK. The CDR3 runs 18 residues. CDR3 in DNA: TGTACCAGCAGCCAATCGACAAAGGGGGCATTTGGGGCCAACGTCCTGACTTTC. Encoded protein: CTSSQSTKGAFGANVLTF.

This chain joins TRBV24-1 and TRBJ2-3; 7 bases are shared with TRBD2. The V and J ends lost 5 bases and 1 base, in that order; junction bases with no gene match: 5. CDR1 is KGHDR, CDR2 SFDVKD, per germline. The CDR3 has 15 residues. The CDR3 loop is CATSAGAGRTDTQYF. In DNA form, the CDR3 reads TGTGCCACCAGTGCCGGAGCGGGGCGCACAGATACGCAGTATTTT.

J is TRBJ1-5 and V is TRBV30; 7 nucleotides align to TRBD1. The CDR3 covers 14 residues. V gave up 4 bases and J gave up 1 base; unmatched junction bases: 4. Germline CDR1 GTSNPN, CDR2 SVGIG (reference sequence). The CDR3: CAWTTGQSNQPQHF. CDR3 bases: TGTGCCTGGACGACGGGACAGAGCAATCAGCCCCAGCATTTT. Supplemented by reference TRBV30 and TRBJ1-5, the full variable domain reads SQTIHQWPATLVQPVGSPLSLECTVEGTSNPNLYWYRQAAGRGLQLLFYSVGIGQISSEVPQNLSASRPQDRQFILSSKKLLLSDSGFYLCAWTTGQSNQPQHFGDGTRLSIL.

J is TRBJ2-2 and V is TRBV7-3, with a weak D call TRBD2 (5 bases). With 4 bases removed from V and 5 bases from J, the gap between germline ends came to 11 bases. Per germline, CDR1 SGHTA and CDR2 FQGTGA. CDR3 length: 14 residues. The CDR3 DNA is TGTGCCAGCAGCTCCCGGCCGGGGACCGGGGAGCTGTTTTTT. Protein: CASSSRPGTGELFF.

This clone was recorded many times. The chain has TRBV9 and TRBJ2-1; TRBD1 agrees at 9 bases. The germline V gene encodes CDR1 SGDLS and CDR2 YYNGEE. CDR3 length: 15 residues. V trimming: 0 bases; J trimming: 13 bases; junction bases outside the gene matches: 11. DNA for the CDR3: TGTGCCAGCAGCGTAGTAGACAGGGGGGCGAATTTCCAGTTCTTC. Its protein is CASSVVDRGANFQFF.

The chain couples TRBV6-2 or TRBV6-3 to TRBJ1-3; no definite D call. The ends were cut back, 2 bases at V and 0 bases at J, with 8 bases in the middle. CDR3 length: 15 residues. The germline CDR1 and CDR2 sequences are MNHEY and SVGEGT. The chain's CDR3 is CASSYEGRSGNTIYF. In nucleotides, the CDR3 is TGTGCCAGCAGTTACGAGGGCCGCTCTGGAAACACCATATATTTT.